The 9 T cell receptor beta chains below come from one sample, sequenced in a study of blood T cell repertoires in COVID-19. The assay was immunoSEQ multiplex PCR, and TCRdb's table has in-frame clones only and misses some. Here the sample spans about 270,000 clones, 75% to 90% being singletons. Sequencing used peripheral blood. These receptors came from a woman between 65 and 79 years old with acute or convalescent COVID-19.

The chain couples TRBV3-1 (or the pseudogene TRBV3-2) to TRBJ1-2; no definite D call. This CDR3 spans 13 amino acids. CDR1 is LGHDT, CDR2 YNNKEL, per germline (reference sequence). The V gene lost 0 bases and the J gene lost 5 bases, with 7 bases spanning the gap. The CDR3 DNA reads as TGTGCCAGCAGCCAAGATCCATCATATGGCTACACCTTC. As protein: CASSQDPSYGYTF.

This sequence joins TRBV19 and TRBJ2-1; 7 bases map to TRBD1. Germline V gene sequence: CDR1 LNHDA, CDR2 SQIVND (reference sequence). The CDR3 covers 15 residues. Trimming cost V 5 bases and J 5 bases; bases outside gene matches: 9. The CDR3: CASSSRQGLNNEQFF. As DNA, the CDR3 is TGTGCCAGTAGTTCGCGACAGGGCCTAAACAATGAGCAGTTCTTC. Full variable domain (missing parts from reference TRBV19 and TRBJ2-1): DGGITQSPKYLFRKEGQNVTLSCEQNLNHDAMYWYRQDPGQGLRLIYYSQIVNDFQKGDIAEGYSVSREKKESFPLTVTSAQKNPTAFYLCASSSRQGLNNEQFFGPGTRLTVL.

This chain uses TRBV20-1 with TRBJ2-3; maybe TRBD2 (5 bases). Trimming took off 0 bases at V and 14 bases at J, with 12 bases between the two ends. This CDR3 is built from 11 residues. Germline loops: CDR1 DFQATT, CDR2 SNEGSKA (reference sequence). CDR3 in DNA: TGCAGTGCTAGAGAATTAGGAGGCCCGTATTTT. Translation: CSARELGGPYF.

The chain joins TRBV19 to TRBJ1-1; tentatively, D is TRBD1 (5 bases). The length of the CDR3 is 12 residues. Trimming cost V 7 bases and J 8 bases, with 14 bases left between them. Germline CDR1 reads LNHDA; CDR2 reads SQIVND (reference sequence). The CDR3 protein is CASKGFPPEAFF. For the CDR3, the DNA is TGTGCCAGTAAGGGGTTCCCCCCCGAAGCTTTCTTT.

This clone was counted a few times. The chain employs TRBV5-6 and TRBJ2-1; 8 bases align to TRBD1. The CDR3 contains 15 residues. The germline V gene encodes CDR1 SGHDT and CDR2 YYEEEE. Germline trimming cut 3 bases from V and 8 bases from J; bases unmatched to any gene: 10. CDR3 DNA sequence: TGTGCCAGCAGCTCCCTCATGGACAGGGAGGATGAGCAGTTCTTC. Protein product: CASSSLMDREDEQFF.

This clone came up once. The chain links TRBV5-1 to TRBJ1-4, with D tentatively TRBD1 (5 bases). CDR1 SGHRS and CDR2 YFSETQ come from the germline V gene. The CDR3 contains 14 residues. Trimming took 0 bases from V and 13 from J, leaving 16 bases between them. This CDR3 is CASSLEGQGQALFF. The CDR3 DNA reads TGCGCCAGCAGCTTGGAGGGGCAGGGTCAGGCACTGTTTTTT.

This chain uses TRBV18 with TRBJ2-1, with D perhaps TRBD1 (5 bases). The CDR3 is 12 residues long. Germline-derived CDR1 and CDR2 are KGHSH and LQKENI. V lost 4 bases and J lost 8, with 9 bases in between. The CDR3 reads CASSRRVDEQFF. Written as DNA, the CDR3 is TGTGCCAGCTCACGCAGGGTGGATGAGCAGTTCTTC. The full variable domain, with the rest looked up from reference TRBV18 and TRBJ2-1, is NAGVMQNPRHLVRRRGQEARLRCSPMKGHSHVYWYRQLPEEGLKFMVYLQKENIIDESGMPKERFSAEFPKEGPSILRIQQVVRGDSAAYFCASSRRVDEQFFGPGTRLTVL.

This clone has just one count. The chain employs TRBV5-1 and TRBJ2-5; 9 bases line up with TRBD1. Germline trimming cut 2 bases from V and 4 bases from J; bases unmatched to any gene: 6. This CDR3 contains 15 residues. Germline V gives CDR1 SGHRS, CDR2 YFSETQ. CDR3 sequence (DNA): TGCGCCAGCAGCTTAGACGGACAGGGGCCAGAGACCCAGTACTTC. This codes for CASSLDGQGPETQYF.

This clone occurred a few times. The gene calls are TRBV5-4 and TRBJ1-6; TRBD1 matches at 8 bases. Germline V gives CDR1 SGHNT, CDR2 YYREEE (reference sequence). There are 12 residues in the CDR3. The V segment lost 0 bases and the J segment 15 bases; nucleotides outside the gene matches: 2. CDR3 region: CASSLGTGSLHF. The CDR3 region has the DNA TGTGCCAGCAGCTTGGGGACAGGGAGCCTCCACTTT.